The source of this TCR beta chain is a study of blood T cell repertoires in COVID-19 (dated by TCRdb to about 2020). Regarding the research as a whole: Samples from collaborators originated in the United States, Italy and Spain and spanned both the acute and convalescent phases of COVID-19. The prospective study material was composed of cDNA or gDNA derived from T cells, B-cell-depleted T cells, or PBMCs. The dataset comprised deeply sampled blood TCRbeta repertoires from subjects exposed to, actively infected with, or recovered from COVID-19. A freely available public database, intended as a resource for researchers studying the immune response to SARS-CoV-2, is where the repertoires were released. Samples were obtained from the ongoing ImmuneRACE study (first 160 participants) and from approximately 1,200 subjects provided by 6 global collaborators. The sample metadata nearly always contained a de-identified subject ID, COVID-19 status, age in years and sex. Where available, HLA class I and class II types were obtained from metadata supplied by the sample provider rather than from assay-based typing. What the research found in general, with its limitations: The amount of clinical and demographic metadata varied by source and participant and was provided uncurated.

This clone was seen once. Its specific antigen is unknown. There are no base qualities to consult, and no much larger clone falls within one base. Samples from volunteer blood donors who had recovered from COVID-19 were contributed by a second Seattle source. Collaborating institutions collected whole blood in K2EDTA tubes following their own protocols. For TCRbeta analysis, collaborators shipped samples in one of three forms: frozen whole blood, isolated PBMCs, or DNA extracted from either of those sample types. The germline V gene provides CDR1 MNHEY and CDR2 SVGAGI. The CDR3 runs 14 residues from the cysteine to the phenylalanine. Left in the record is the CDR3 DNA by itself, 42 bases read in frame from the first base. V is pruned by 4 bases and J by 6 bases, leaving 8 bases of the junction without a gene match. The immunoSEQ Assay, a bias-controlled multiplex PCR, was used to amplify TCRbeta CDR3 regions from genomic DNA. Under the source paper's analysis protocol: The number of nucleated cells in each sample was estimated by amplification of reference gene primers within the assay. To quantify the absolute abundance of each unique TCRbeta CDR3 rearrangement, sequence reads were collapsed and filtered. For each sample, productive Simpson clonality was calculated as the square root of Simpson's diversity index across productive rearrangements. What TCRdb holds here is the immuneACCESS table cut down to in-frame rearrangements. Part of the clones is not present; checked against another copy, under half of the missing clones reflect an unresolved V gene, and the others are unexplained. That table gives V, J and clone size, and the DNA gave D and trimming. The sample table contains 200,000 to 300,000 clones; only one count was recorded for around four fifths of them. The top ten clonotypes cover 1.5% to 2% of the sample.

Material for sequencing was peripheral blood. The source of this sequence is a man younger than 45 who had recovered from COVID-19. The V and J genes are TRBV6-5 and TRBJ1-1; TRBD1 matches 7 bases in the middle. The base sequence is TGTGCCAGCAGTTCTCCACAGGGGTTGTCTGAAGCTTTCTTT. It codes for CASSSPQGLSEAFF.